This T cell receptor beta chain appears in the sequencing data of a study of blood T cell repertoires in COVID-19. Assay: immunoSEQ multiplex PCR; the TCRdb copy retains only in-frame clones and omits some. The data show about 120,000 clones, just over 90% seen once. Per germline, CDR1 MNHNY and CDR2 SVGAGI (reference sequence). Trimming cost V 4 bases and J 7 bases; bases outside gene matches: 6. The CDR3 sequence is 14 residues long. Sequences were obtained from peripheral blood. The receptor's source is a human donor with active COVID-19. The donor label of this sample is uncertain. The chain links TRBV6-6 to TRBJ2-1; 8 bases are a match to TRBD1. In nucleotides, the CDR3 is TGTGCCAGCAGTTTGACAGGGGTGCGGAATGAGCAGTTCTTC. Encoded protein: CASSLTGVRNEQFF.